A single sample gave rise to the 8 T cell receptor beta chains below, sequenced in a study of blood T cell repertoires in COVID-19. Measured with immunoSEQ multiplex PCR; TCRdb has only the in-frame clones, and not every one. The sample shows 340,000 or so clones, approximately 86% of them seen only once. The sample comprised PBMCs or T cells enriched from blood (not recorded which). The receptors were gathered from a woman aged 40 to 50 with acute COVID-19.

The CDR3 DNA is TGCAGTGCTAGTTCCTTAGAGGATACCTACGAGCAGTACTTC. As protein: CSASSLEDTYEQYF. V is TRBV20-1 and J is TRBJ2-7; D is ambiguous. The germline gives CDR1 DFQATT, CDR2 SNEGSKA (reference sequence). The CDR3 totals 14 residues. V dropped 3 bases and J dropped 2 bases, with 14 bases sitting between them.

The chain links TRBV5-1 to TRBJ1-6; D is undetermined. Trimming stripped 3 bases from V and 2 bases from J, with 9 bases between. This CDR3 is 15 amino acids long. In germline, CDR1 is SGHRS, CDR2 YFSETQ. CDR3 sequence: CASSSEGAYNSPLHF. The CDR3 bases are TGCGCCAGCAGCTCTGAGGGCGCCTATAATTCACCCCTCCACTTT.

The chain's CDR3 is CSVRLLGTGTTEAFF. The CDR3 nucleotides are TGCAGCGTCCGGTTGTTGGGGACAGGGACCACTGAAGCTTTCTTT. The chain joins TRBV29-1 to TRBJ1-1; 9 positions agree with TRBD1. The germline V gene has CDR1 SQVTM and CDR2 ANQGSEA. The CDR3 is 15 amino acids. J was trimmed by 4 bases and V by 6 bases; bases with no gene match: 12.

V is TRBV7-9 and J is TRBJ1-1, with D unclear. V was clipped by 4 bases and J by 5 bases, with 14 bases between them. The CDR3 sequence is 14 residues long. The germline V gene encodes CDR1 SEHNR and CDR2 FQNEAQ (reference sequence). The CDR3 coding sequence is TGTGCCAGCAGCTCCGTCTTGGGAGGGACTGAAGCTTTCTTT. This codes for CASSSVLGGTEAFF.

The chain joins TRBV29-1 to TRBJ2-6; 7 bases map to TRBD1. The CDR3 is 15 residues long. Germline-derived CDR1 and CDR2 are SQVTM and ANQGSEA. V shed 6 bases, J shed 0 bases, and the junction held 5 bases outside the gene matches. The CDR3 bases are TGCAGCGTCAGGGACAGCTTCTCTGGGGCCAACGTCCTGACTTTC. The encoded protein is CSVRDSFSGANVLTF.

The V gene is TRBV18, the J gene TRBJ2-1; D unclear. Between the trimmed V and J ends, which lost 2 bases and 10 bases, there was a span of 15 bases. CDR3 size: 14 residues. The germline gives CDR1 KGHSH, CDR2 LQKENI. DNA for the CDR3: TGTGCCAGCTCACCATCTGCAATCAGAACCGAGCAGTTCTTC. The encoded protein is CASSPSAIRTEQFF. Based on the CDR3 plus reference TRBV18 and TRBJ2-1, the full variable domain is NAGVMQNPRHLVRRRGQEARLRCSPMKGHSHVYWYRQLPEEGLKFMVYLQKENIIDESGMPKERFSAEFPKEGPSILRIQQVVRGDSAAYFCASSPSAIRTEQFFGPGTRLTVL.

The chain links TRBV5-5 to TRBJ2-2; a possible D gene is TRBD1 (5 bases). Looked up from germline, CDR1 is SGHKS and CDR2 is YYEKEE (reference sequence). This CDR3 contains 15 residues. V was shortened by 3 bases and J by 0 bases, with 9 bases between the two germline ends. The CDR3 DNA sequence: TGTGCCAGCAGCTACAGGACAACGAACACCGGGGAGCTGTTTTTT. Protein sequence: CASSYRTTNTGELFF.

This chain links TRBV12-5 with TRBJ1-2, with a possible D match to TRBD1 (6 bases). Trimming removed 3 bases from V and 7 bases from J, with 12 bases in between. There are 13 residues in the CDR3. The germline V gene has CDR1 LGHNT and CDR2 FRNRAP. The DNA for the CDR3 is TGTGCTAGTGGTTTATCGGGGGGCAGTGGCTACACCTTC. It encodes CASGLSGGSGYTF.